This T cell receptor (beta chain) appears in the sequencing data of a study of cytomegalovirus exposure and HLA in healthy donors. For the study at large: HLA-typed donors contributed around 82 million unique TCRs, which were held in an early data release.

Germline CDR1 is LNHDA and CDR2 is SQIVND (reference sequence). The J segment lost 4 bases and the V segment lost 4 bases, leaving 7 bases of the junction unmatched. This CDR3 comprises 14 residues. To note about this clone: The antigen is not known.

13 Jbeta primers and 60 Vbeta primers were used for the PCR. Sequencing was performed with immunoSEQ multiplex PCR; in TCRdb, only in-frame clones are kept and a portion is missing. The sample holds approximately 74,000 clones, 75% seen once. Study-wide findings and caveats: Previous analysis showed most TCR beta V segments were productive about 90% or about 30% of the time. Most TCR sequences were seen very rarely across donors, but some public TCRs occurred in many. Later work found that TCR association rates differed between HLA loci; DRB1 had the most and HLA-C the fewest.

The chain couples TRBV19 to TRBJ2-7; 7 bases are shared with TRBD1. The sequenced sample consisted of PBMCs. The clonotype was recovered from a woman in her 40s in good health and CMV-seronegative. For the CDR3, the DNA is TGTGCCAGTAGTACCCACAGGGGAGTGTACGAGCAGTACTTC. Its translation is CASSTHRGVYEQYF.